The present T cell receptor (beta chain) was sequenced within a study of shared clonotypes between healthy human individuals. The method was immunoSEQ multiplex PCR; TCRdb's version includes in-frame clones alone and lacks a portion of them. The profile covers approximately 2,000,000 clones, with about nine tenths appearing a single time and around 0.35% taken by the ten largest. The CDR3 length is 14 residues. Trimming cost V 7 bases and J 3 bases; bases outside gene matches: 4. CDR1 and CDR2 (germline): MNHNS, SASEGT. The chain couples TRBV6-1 to TRBJ1-5; 9 bases are a match to TRBD1. Sample: naive CD4+ T cells from PBMCs. Documented subset: CD45RA+ positively selected. The receptor's source is a man between 18 and 29 years old in good health. Some clones in this sample may be carry-over from other donors' samples. The CDR3 protein is CASTLQGANQPQHF. The CDR3 bases are TGTGCCAGCACCTTACAGGGGGCCAATCAGCCCCAGCATTTT.